These 4 T cell receptor beta chains were sequenced from one sample in a study of OX40 agonist ivuxolimab in advanced cancers. Measured with immunoSEQ multiplex PCR; TCRdb has only the in-frame clones, and not every one. The sample includes 60,000 or so clones, roughly 93% seen only once; the top ten take roughly 19%. Sequenced material: CD4+ or CD8+ T cells sorted from blood, taken in a trial of the OX40 agonist ivuxolimab. Source of these receptors: an adult with an advanced solid tumor such as melanoma, head and neck, liver or kidney cancer.

The CDR3 DNA is TGTGCCAGCATCCCACTAGGACAGGGAGGGAGCGAGCAGTACTTC. It yields the protein CASIPLGQGGSEQYF. The chain combines TRBV6-5 with TRBJ2-7; possible D gene TRBD1, 8 bases. This CDR3 has 15 residues. Germline CDR1 and CDR2: MNHEY and SVGAGI. V gave up 7 bases and J gave up 6 bases, with 22 bases separating them.

The V and J genes are TRBV9 and TRBJ1-1; D may be TRBD1 (6 bases). Trimming cost V 1 base and J 3 bases, with 13 bases left between them. Germline loops: CDR1 SGDLS, CDR2 YYNGEE. This CDR3 region has 15 residues. DNA of the CDR3: TGTGCCAGCAGCGTACAGGGGCGGTCGTACACTGAAGCTTTCTTT. Protein sequence: CASSVQGRSYTEAFF.

V usage is TRBV28 and J usage is TRBJ2-4, with TRBD1 matching 7 bases. Germline values: CDR1 MDHEN, CDR2 SYDVKM. V lost 6 bases to trimming and J lost 1 base; unmatched junction nucleotides: 3. This CDR3 has 14 residues. CDR3 protein: CASRTGWAKNIQYF. The CDR3 DNA is TGTGCCAGCAGGACAGGGTGGGCCAAAAACATTCAGTACTTC.

J is TRBJ1-2 and V is TRBV12-5; D possibly corresponds to TRBD1 (5 bases). In germline, CDR1 is LGHNT, CDR2 FRNRAP. V was shortened by 3 bases and J by 4 bases, with 15 bases between the two germline ends. The CDR3 length is 15 residues. CDR3 sequence reads: CASGLRGFGFYGYTF. The CDR3 DNA sequence: TGTGCTAGTGGTTTACGGGGGTTTGGGTTCTATGGCTACACCTTC.